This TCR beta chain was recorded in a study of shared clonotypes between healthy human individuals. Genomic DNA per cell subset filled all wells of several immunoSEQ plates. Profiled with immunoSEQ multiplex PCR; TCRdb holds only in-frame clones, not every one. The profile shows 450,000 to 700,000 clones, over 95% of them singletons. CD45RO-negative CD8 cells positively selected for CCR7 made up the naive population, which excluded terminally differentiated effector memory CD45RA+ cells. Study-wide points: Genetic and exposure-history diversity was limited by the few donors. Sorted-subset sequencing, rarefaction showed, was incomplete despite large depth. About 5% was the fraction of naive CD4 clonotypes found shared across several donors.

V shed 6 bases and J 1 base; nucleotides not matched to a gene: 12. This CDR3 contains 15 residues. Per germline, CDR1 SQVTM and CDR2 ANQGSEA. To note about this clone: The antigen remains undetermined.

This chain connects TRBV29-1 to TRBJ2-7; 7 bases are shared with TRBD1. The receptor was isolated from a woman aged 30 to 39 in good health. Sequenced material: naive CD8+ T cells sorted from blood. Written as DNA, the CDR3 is TGCAGCGTGACCGGGACAGTCCTGGCGTCCTACGAGCAGTACTTC. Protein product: CSVTGTVLASYEQYF.